These T cell receptor beta chains were read from a single sample in a study of control samples from healthy donors and cancer patients. Measured with immunoSEQ multiplex PCR; TCRdb has only the in-frame clones, and not every one. The sample shows about 45,000 clones, about three quarters of them seen only once. Sequencing input: formalin-fixed, paraffin-embedded tissue. The receptors here all came from a male donor with melanoma. Each CDR3 is given with its conserved first and last residue. The listing skips clone size in some rows; elsewhere it reads once, few, many or a size class.

NA	TRBJ2-2	TRBV2	CASTRTSNSGELFF
once	TRBJ2-7	TRBV6-6	CASRGQDSYEQYF
NA	TRBJ1-5	TRBV6-5	CASSSTLQQPQHF
NA	TRBJ2-1	TRBV18	CASSPTLLSGRENEQFF
NA	TRBJ2-3	TRBV6-6	CASRTPRGDTQYF
once	TRBJ2-6	TRBV7-6	CASSPWTGGANVLTF
NA	TRBJ2-3	TRBV5-1	CASSLGGVADTQYF
NA	TRBJ2-1	TRBV6-5	CASKRLAESNEQFF
few	TRBJ2-7	TRBV5-1	CASRSDSYEQYF
once	TRBJ2-7	TRBV18	CASSPPTGIYEQYF
once	TRBJ1-6	TRBV2	CASSEALVTPLHF
medium-sized	TRBJ2-2	TRBV9	CASTGGSGELFF
NA	TRBJ2-1	TRBV28	CASSLAGTGSSYNEQFF
NA	TRBJ2-3	TRBV29-1	CSVDVSTDTQYF
NA	TRBJ1-2	TRBV19	CASKDREQGYIF
once	TRBJ2-1	TRBV28	CASSPPRRGLAGRNEQFF
NA	TRBJ1-1	TRBV6-5	CASSYPRGENTEAFF
NA	TRBJ2-3	TRBV29-1	CSGTSGDTQYF
NA	TRBJ2-7	TRBV12-3/TRBV12-4	CASSLRAGSRRVF
NA	TRBJ1-2	TRBV28	CASSLGHIRGGYTF
many	TRBJ2-1	TRBV11-2	CASSLEGLVGGNEQFF
once	TRBJ2-5	TRBV19	CASSNPGGAQQETQYF
NA	TRBJ2-2	TRBV11-3	CASSFGQGRAPNTGELFF
once	TRBJ2-7	TRBV5-1	CASSLDGGYEQYF
few	TRBJ1-1	TRBV28	CASSFLRGAFF
NA	TRBJ2-1	TRBV29-1	CSDGTGGGEQFF
NA	TRBJ1-2	TRBV7-9	CASTLGGGQSNYGYTF
few	TRBJ2-1	TRBV5-1	CASSLEQGATYNEQFF
few	TRBJ1-1	TRBV7-8	CASSLAGDIIFEAFF
many	TRBJ2-7	TRBV21-1	CASSKETGFYEQYF
NA	TRBJ1-6	TRBV18	CASSPGKSPLHF
NA	TRBJ1-1	TRBV19	CASSRLRTGSGTEAFF
NA	TRBJ2-7	TRBV3-1/TRBV3-2	CASSQELAGGPLDEQYF
few	TRBJ1-5	TRBV30	CAWSVQPGQPQHF
NA	TRBJ1-1	TRBV20-1	CSASSGLKGANTEAFF
NA	TRBJ1-5	TRBV10-3	CAISESGGDQPQHF
few	TRBJ2-1	TRBV5-8	CASSFVAATYNEQFF
once	TRBJ2-7	TRBV9	CASSVGDTSSYEQYF
NA	TRBJ2-3	TRBV19	CASSTSGSDTQYF
NA	TRBJ2-2	TRBV28	CASSRQNTGELFF
NA	TRBJ2-1	TRBV7-2	CASSFDRPLVGDEQFF
NA	TRBJ2-1	TRBV6-1	CASSEYGNEQFF
NA	TRBJ2-7	TRBV20-1	CSASSLGQGMSEQYF
NA	TRBJ1-5	TRBV27	CASNPVGRSNQPQHF
NA	TRBJ2-7	TRBV7-9	CASSPAAYEQYF
NA	TRBJ2-3	TRBV24-1	CATSDLEWGGTDTQYF
few	TRBJ2-5	TRBV11-1	CASSLSSMTETQYF
NA	TRBJ2-5	TRBV4-2	CASSSGSRWGETQYF
NA	TRBJ2-1	TRBV10-3	CAISVGNEQFF
NA	TRBJ1-2	TRBV11-2	CASSLTAPANYGYTF
NA	TRBJ2-3	TRBV29-1	CSVEASRGRQYF
NA	TRBJ2-7	TRBV19	CASSLGTSGSSSYEQYF